This T cell receptor beta chain was sequenced for a study of spatial heterogeneity in lung cancer. Stated time point: sample taken at primary tumor resection. No cell sorting; template was whole RNA from tumor, lung tissue or PBMC. The approximately 67 donors had untreated early-stage non-small cell lung cancer. TCRdb called the 5' RACE reads again in MiXCR, with one record for every CDR3 protein. The data hold 3,000 to 4,000 distinct CDR3 sequences, with roughly 7.6% observed a single time. This clonotype is categorized as medium-sized (0.01 to 0.1%). This CDR3 is 13 amino acids long. Trimming removed 6 bases from V and 12 bases from J, with 18 bases in between. From germline, CDR1 is MNHEY and CDR2 SMNVEV (reference sequence).

Sequencing was performed on normal lung tissue next to the tumor, taken at surgery. The gene calls are TRBV27 and TRBJ2-1, with D hard to call. The sequence derives from a male donor with early-stage non-small cell lung cancer. CDR3 coding DNA: TGTGCCAGCAGACCCAGCCAACTCGAGAGGCAGTTCTTC. Amino acid sequence: CASRPSQLERQFF.